This T cell receptor beta chain was sequenced in a study of molecular identifiers for immune sequencing clone quantification. Study conclusions and caveats: The study found clones above 20 RNA copies held over 97% of effector molecules and under 1% in naive cells.

As previously described, bulk TCR libraries were made using listed TCR primers. Each CDR3 protein is one row after TCRdb ran MiXCR on the PCR reads. The data show a few hundred thousand distinct CDR3 sequences, about 23% seen once. A note on this clonotype: Its target is not known.

Looked up from germline, CDR1 is LNHDA and CDR2 is SQIVND (reference sequence). The CDR3 is 16 residues long. The V and J ends lost 1 base and 2 bases respectively, with 11 bases between them. This chain uses TRBV19 with TRBJ2-2; possible D gene TRBD1, 5 bases. Sample: naive CD8+ T cells from blood, with Jurkat cell RNA spiked in. Subset meaning: FACS-sorted CD8+CD4-CCR7+CD45RA+ naive T cells. The TCR originated in a human donor in good health. Some libraries in this study had Jurkat cell RNA spiked in. The CDR3 bases are TGTGCCAGTAGTATAGGGGTGACAGTTAACACCGGGGAGCTGTTTTTT. It codes for CASSIGVTVNTGELFF.